These T cell receptor beta chains were read from a single sample in a study of metastatic and nonmetastatic thyroid tumors. TCRdb reprocessed the PCR reads via MiXCR. The table records about 40,000 clones, around a sixth of them present only once. Material for sequencing was tumor tissue. All receptors derive from a female donor with papillary thyroid cancer or a benign thyroid nodule (not recorded which). Some clones in this sample may be carry-over from other donors' samples. The CDR3 runs from the conserved cysteine through the conserved F or W.

v_gene: TRBV12-3/TRBV12-4
j_gene: TRBJ2-7
CDR3aa: CASQAASGSVGEQYF

v_gene: TRBV5-1
j_gene: TRBJ1-1
CDR3aa: CASSPEGCLSIEAFF

v_gene: TRBV11-2
j_gene: TRBJ2-7
CDR3aa: CASSLSPAGGSWEQYF

v_gene: TRBV15
j_gene: TRBJ1-2
CDR3aa: CATISLGQGGVGYTF

v_gene: TRBV6-2/TRBV6-3
j_gene: TRBJ2-7
CDR3aa: CASSYSKWGEAAGRGTYEQYF

v_gene: TRBV25-1
j_gene: TRBJ2-5
CDR3aa: CASSGGYSDSETNVKETQYF

v_gene: TRBV6-2/TRBV6-3
j_gene: TRBJ1-1
CDR3aa: CASSLTGTSRAFF

v_gene: TRBV6-2/TRBV6-3
j_gene: TRBJ2-1
CDR3aa: CASSSVRRGLAATYNEQFF

v_gene: TRBV6-1
j_gene: TRBJ1-3
CDR3aa: CASTQRGSANTIYF

v_gene: TRBV19
j_gene: TRBJ2-7
CDR3aa: CASSIGQPFYEQYF

v_gene: TRBV10-3
j_gene: TRBJ1-2
CDR3aa: CAIRDRGPYGYTF

v_gene: TRBV6-1
j_gene: TRBJ2-4
CDR3aa: CASSAYGNGKNIQYF

v_gene: TRBV12-3/TRBV12-4
j_gene: TRBJ1-1
CDR3aa: CASSLAGTVNTGAFF

v_gene: TRBV20-1
j_gene: TRBJ2-3
CDR3aa: CSARKLAENTDTQYF

v_gene: TRBV28
j_gene: TRBJ1-3
CDR3aa: CASSLAGADGNTIYF

v_gene: TRBV12-3/TRBV12-4
j_gene: TRBJ1-2
CDR3aa: CASSPIQARRIYGYTF

v_gene: TRBV7-8
j_gene: TRBJ2-7
CDR3aa: CASSLQTVSSYEQYF